Sequencing of this T cell receptor beta chain was carried out in a study of regulatory T cells in long-lasting Graves disease. Germline CDR1 and CDR2: MNHGY and SVAAGI. The CDR3 contains 14 residues. The J segment lost 6 bases and the V segment lost 3 bases, leaving 4 bases of the junction unmatched. The sample's time point: newly diagnosed GD, antithyroid drugs for less than 3 months. With RNA extracted from PBMCs as input, the TCR library was made. The patients were enrolled through endocrinology in Xi'an, China. The TCR beta library used iRepertoire HTBI primers with Arm-PCR amplification of CDR3. From the multiplex PCR reads, TCRdb called clonotypes with MiXCR, one entry per CDR3 protein. The sample has approximately 470,000 distinct CDR3 sequences; about 16% are singletons. Notes on this clonotype: Its antigen is undetermined. A read error may be the cause here, since a much bigger clone is one base away.

The study's findings and limits: Under persistent disease, TRBV28, TRBJ1-2 and TRBJ2-5 were used preferentially.

These data are also associated with another study on T cells in Graves' hyperthyroidism and ophthalmopathy. As that study records: Every diagnosis used clinical symptoms, serum thyroxine and TRAb, thyroid ultrasound and orbital computed tomography. First-round RT-PCR targeting the TCR CDR3 was performed with the HTBI primer set.

Material: peripheral blood mononuclear cells (PBMCs), obtained at new diagnosis, from a patient treated with antithyroid drugs. The TCR was taken from a man in his forties with Graves disease. The rearrangement joins TRBV6-9 to TRBJ1-4; 7 nucleotides agree with TRBD1. The CDR3 bases are TGTGCCAGCAGTTACAGGGGGGCGGATGAAAAACTGTTTTTT. Protein sequence: CASSYRGADEKLFF.